This record covers a single T cell receptor (beta chain). Its antigen is still unknown. No much larger clonotype is one base removed from it; base qualities were not supplied. Ophthalmopathy patients were characterized by moderately to severely active disease, a Clinical Activity Score of at least 3, a NOSPECS grade of at least 4, and a disease duration under 3 months. Anyone with other autoimmune diseases, uncontrolled infections, pregnancy or lactation was excluded from the study. Clinical symptoms, serum thyroxine, TRAb, thyroid ultrasound and orbital computed tomography formed the basis of the diagnosis. Using Ficoll-Paque density gradient centrifugation, PBMCs were isolated from 8.5 to 10 ml of fresh peripheral blood. Trizol reagent was used to extract the total RNA, and its quality was then checked on an Agilent 2100 Bioanalyzer. These data belong to a study of Graves' ophthalmopathy and Graves' hyperthyroidism (dated by TCRdb to 2016 to 2019). Looking at the study overall: Peripheral blood was collected at initial diagnosis, before any treatment. In five to seven hyperthyroidism patients, the T-cell repertoire of thyroid tissue was compared with the T-cell repertoire of blood. The independent validation cohort included approximately 19 hyperthyroidism patients plus 17 patients who later progressed from hyperthyroidism to ophthalmopathy. Following sampling, methimazole starting at 30 mg daily was administered to hyperthyroidism patients, and high-dose intravenous methylprednisolone was administered to ophthalmopathy patients. In total, 135 blood samples were TCR-sequenced: approximately 42 ophthalmopathy, roughly 77 hyperthyroidism and about 17 hyperthyroidism-to-ophthalmopathy patients. TCR beta repertoire signatures were used to distinguish Graves' ophthalmopathy from Graves' hyperthyroidism and to predict progression to ophthalmopathy. To explore V-J signatures that separate ophthalmopathy from hyperthyroidism, a discovery set of about a hundred patients was enrolled, consisting of 43 with ophthalmopathy and approximately 60 with stable hyperthyroidism. Overall study results and their limits: Sample size was not predetermined statistically, and investigators were not blinded to group allocation. In cross-validation, the 13-signature model distinguished ophthalmopathy from stable hyperthyroidism with approximately 90% sensitivity and about 84% specificity, and in the test set the corresponding values were roughly 80% and 76%. Among expanded thyroid clonotypes with frequency above 0.001, most also showed up in blood, which suggests that blood repertoires may reflect the thyroid immune response. In validation, the model predicted ophthalmopathy progression with 55% to 71% sensitivity and around 72% specificity; roughly 12 predicted patients were CT-confirmed with GO in a median of around 6.5 months.

For repertoire sequencing, the TCR beta CDR3 regions were amplified from RNA transcripts. The first round of RT-PCR was done with HTBI primers and the Qiagen OneStep RT-PCR kit, and was followed by a second round of multiplex PCR, then size selection and purification. The libraries underwent paired-end sequencing with 100 bp reads on an Illumina HiSeq2000. The source study handled its data this way. Reads were processed with SOAPnuke, discarding reads with adapters, uncalled bases, mean Phred below 15, or no exact constant-primer or identifier match. COPE v1.2.5 was used to merge high-quality paired reads. Each unique nucleotide sequence was treated as a clonotype, and MiTCR v1.1 was used to align the clonotypes to the IMGT TRB V, D and J references. Only V-J combinations with frequency above 0.0001 were analysed, covering about 99% of repertoires. A TCR clonal expansion and chaos score per V-J combination was defined as the ratio of F50 clonal expansion to chaos observed in the TCRdist matrix. Welch's t-statistics and random forest were used to narrow the features down to more than 10 V-J combinations, which were then fed into a naive Bayes classifier. The Morisita-Horn index was used to measure how similar the thyroid and blood repertoires were. TCRdb reprocessed the public reads (quality trimming at Q25 with fastp, clone calling with MiXCR) and kept in-frame beta chains. Each entry merges the rows of one CDR3 protein and shows their most common DNA and genes. The V and J calls reflect TCRdb's pipeline rather than the authors' work. Counted in this sample were about 230,000 distinct CDR3 sequences; roughly 50% of them appeared once. The ten most abundant clones make up less than 50% of the sample.

The junction shows trimming of 4 bases on V and 4 bases on J, plus 14 bases between the germline ends. In the germline V gene, CDR1 corresponds to SGDLS and CDR2 to YYNGEE. Taken from cysteine to phenylalanine, the CDR3 has 14 residues. Only the CDR3 part of the read is kept: 42 bases, read in frame from the first base. Sequences were obtained from peripheral blood. Recombination linked TRBV9 to TRBJ1-1; TRBD1 is possibly the D segment (6 matching bases). This clonotype was sampled from an adult man with Graves' ophthalmopathy. The CDR3 in this case is CASSPSLGGTEAFF. The DNA is as follows: TGTGCCAGCAGCCCTTCCTTAGGGGGCACTGAAGCTTTCTTT. The CDR3 plus the reference TRBV9 and TRBJ1-1 genes for the other parts give the full variable domain: DSGVTQTPKHLITATGQRVTLRCSPRSGDLSVYWYQQSLDQGLQFLIQYYNGEERAKGNILERFSAQQFPDLHSELNLSSLELGDSALYFCASSPSLGGTEAFFGQGTRLTVV.